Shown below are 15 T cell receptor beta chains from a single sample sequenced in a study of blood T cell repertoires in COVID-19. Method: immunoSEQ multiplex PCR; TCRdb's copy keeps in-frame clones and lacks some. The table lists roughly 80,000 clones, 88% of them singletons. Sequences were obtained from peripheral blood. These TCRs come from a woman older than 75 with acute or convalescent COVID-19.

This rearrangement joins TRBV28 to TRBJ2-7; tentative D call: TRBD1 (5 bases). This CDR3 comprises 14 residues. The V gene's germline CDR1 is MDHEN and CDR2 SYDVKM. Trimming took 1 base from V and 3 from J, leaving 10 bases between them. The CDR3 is CASSLSVQGYEQYF. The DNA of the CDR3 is TGTGCCAGCAGTTTATCAGTCCAGGGCTACGAGCAGTACTTC.

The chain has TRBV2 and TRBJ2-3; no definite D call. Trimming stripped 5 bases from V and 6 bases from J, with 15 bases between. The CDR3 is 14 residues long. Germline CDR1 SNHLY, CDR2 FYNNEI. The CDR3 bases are TGTGCCAGCAGTTTTAGAAGGCCCAGGGATACGCAGTATTTT. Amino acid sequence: CASSFRRPRDTQYF.

CDR3 DNA: TGCAGTGCTAGTGGGACTGTCAACTCTGGAAACACCATATATTTT. Translated: CSASGTVNSGNTIYF. This chain connects TRBV20-1 to TRBJ1-3; TRBD1 might be the D (5 bases). This CDR3 has 15 amino acids. With 3 bases removed from V and 0 bases from J, the gap between germline ends came to 12 bases. Germline V CDR1 and CDR2: DFQATT, SNEGSKA (reference sequence).

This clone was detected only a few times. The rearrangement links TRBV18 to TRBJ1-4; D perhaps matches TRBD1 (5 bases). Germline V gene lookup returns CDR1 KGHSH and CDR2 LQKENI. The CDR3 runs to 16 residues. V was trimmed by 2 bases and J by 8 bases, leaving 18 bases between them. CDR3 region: CASSPSSGLIEEKLFF. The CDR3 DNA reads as TGTGCCAGCTCACCATCTTCGGGACTCATAGAGGAAAAACTGTTTTTT. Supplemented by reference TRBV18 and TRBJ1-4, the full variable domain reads NAGVMQNPRHLVRRRGQEARLRCSPMKGHSHVYWYRQLPEEGLKFMVYLQKENIIDESGMPKERFSAEFPKEGPSILRIQQVVRGDSAAYFCASSPSSGLIEEKLFFGSGTQLSVL.

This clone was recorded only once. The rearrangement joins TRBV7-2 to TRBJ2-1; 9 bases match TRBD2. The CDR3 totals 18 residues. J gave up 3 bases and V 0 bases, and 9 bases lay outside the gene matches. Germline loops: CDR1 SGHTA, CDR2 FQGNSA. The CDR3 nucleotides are TGTGCCAGCAGCTTAGCGCGGTGGGCTAGCGGGAACTACAATGAGCAGTTCTTC. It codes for CASSLARWASGNYNEQFF.

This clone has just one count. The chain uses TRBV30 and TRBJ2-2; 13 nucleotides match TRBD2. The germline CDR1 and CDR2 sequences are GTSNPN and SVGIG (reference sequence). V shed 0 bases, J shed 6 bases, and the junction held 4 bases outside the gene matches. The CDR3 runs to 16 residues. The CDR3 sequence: CAWSVKGLAGAGELFF. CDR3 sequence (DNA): TGTGCCTGGAGTGTCAAAGGACTAGCGGGAGCCGGGGAGCTGTTTTTT.

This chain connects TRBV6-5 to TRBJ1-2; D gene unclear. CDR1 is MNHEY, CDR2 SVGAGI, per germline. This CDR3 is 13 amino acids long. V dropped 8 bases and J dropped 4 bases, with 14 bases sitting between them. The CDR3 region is CASSTANGYGYTF. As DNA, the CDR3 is TGTGCCAGCTCCACAGCTAACGGCTATGGCTACACCTTC.

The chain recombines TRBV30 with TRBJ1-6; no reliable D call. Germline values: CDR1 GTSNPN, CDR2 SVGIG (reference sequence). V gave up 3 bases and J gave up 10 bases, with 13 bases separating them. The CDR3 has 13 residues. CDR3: CAWRAEVGSPLHF. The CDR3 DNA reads TGTGCCTGGAGGGCTGAGGTTGGCTCACCCCTCCACTTT.

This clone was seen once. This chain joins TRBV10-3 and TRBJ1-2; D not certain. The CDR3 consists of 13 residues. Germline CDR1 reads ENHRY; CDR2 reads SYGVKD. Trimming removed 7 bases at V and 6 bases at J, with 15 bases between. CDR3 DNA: TGTGCCATCAAGGAGGGTCCAGTGGATGGCTACACCTTC. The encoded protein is CAIKEGPVDGYTF.

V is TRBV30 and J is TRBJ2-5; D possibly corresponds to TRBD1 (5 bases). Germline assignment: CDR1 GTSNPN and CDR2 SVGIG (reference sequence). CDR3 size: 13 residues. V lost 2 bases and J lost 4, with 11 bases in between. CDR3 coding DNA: TGTGCCTGGAGTTCAGGGAACCGAGAGACCCAGTACTTC. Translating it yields CAWSSGNRETQYF.

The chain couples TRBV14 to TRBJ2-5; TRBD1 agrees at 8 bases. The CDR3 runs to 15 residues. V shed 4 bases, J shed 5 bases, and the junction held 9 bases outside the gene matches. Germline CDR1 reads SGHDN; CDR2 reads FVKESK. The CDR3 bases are TGTGCCAGCAGCCCCGGGACAGGCCTTTGGGAGACCCAGTACTTC. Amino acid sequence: CASSPGTGLWETQYF.

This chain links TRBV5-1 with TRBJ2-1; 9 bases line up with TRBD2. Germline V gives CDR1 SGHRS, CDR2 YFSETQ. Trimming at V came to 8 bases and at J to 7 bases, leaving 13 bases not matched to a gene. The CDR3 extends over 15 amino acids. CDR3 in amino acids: CASTPGTSTANEQFF. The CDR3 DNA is TGCGCCAGTACCCCCGGGACTAGCACTGCGAATGAGCAGTTCTTC.

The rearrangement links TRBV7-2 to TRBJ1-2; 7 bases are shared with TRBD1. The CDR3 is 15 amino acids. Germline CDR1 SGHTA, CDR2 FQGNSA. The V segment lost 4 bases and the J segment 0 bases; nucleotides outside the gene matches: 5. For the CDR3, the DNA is TGTGCCAGCAGCTCCAGACAGGGTCCTAACTATGGCTACACCTTC. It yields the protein CASSSRQGPNYGYTF.

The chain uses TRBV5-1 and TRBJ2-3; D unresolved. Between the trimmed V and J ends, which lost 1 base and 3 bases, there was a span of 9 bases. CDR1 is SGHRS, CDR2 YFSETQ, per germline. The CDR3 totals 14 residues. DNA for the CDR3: TGCGCCAGCAGCTTGTTAGTTCAAACAGATACGCAGTATTTT. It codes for CASSLLVQTDTQYF.

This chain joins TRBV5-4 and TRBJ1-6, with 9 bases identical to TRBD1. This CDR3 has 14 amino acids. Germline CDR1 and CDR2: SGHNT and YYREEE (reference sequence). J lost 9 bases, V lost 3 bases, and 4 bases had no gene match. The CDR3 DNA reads TGTGCCAGCAGCTACGACAGGGGGAGTTCACCCCTCCACTTT. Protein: CASSYDRGSSPLHF.